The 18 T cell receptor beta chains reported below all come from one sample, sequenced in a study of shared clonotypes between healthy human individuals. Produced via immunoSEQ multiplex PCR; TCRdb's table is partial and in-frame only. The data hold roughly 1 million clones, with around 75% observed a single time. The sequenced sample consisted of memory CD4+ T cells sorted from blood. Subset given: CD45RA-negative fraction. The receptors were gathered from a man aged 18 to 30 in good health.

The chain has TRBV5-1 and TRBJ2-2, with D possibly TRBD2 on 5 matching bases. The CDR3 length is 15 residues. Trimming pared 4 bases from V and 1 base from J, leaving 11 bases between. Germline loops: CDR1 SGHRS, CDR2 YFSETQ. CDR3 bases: TGCGCCAGCAGCCTAGCAGAACGGAACACCGGGGAGCTGTTTTTT. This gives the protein CASSLAERNTGELFF.

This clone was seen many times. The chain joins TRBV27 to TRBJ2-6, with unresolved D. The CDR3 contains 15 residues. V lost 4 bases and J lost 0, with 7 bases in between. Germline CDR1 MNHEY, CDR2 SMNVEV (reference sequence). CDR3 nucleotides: TGTGCCAGCAGTTCAACAGACTCTGGGGCCAACGTCCTGACTTTC. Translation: CASSSTDSGANVLTF.

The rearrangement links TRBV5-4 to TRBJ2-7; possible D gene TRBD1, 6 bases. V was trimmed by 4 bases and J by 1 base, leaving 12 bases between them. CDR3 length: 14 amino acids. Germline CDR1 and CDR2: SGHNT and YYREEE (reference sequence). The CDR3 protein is CASSKNRVSYEQYF. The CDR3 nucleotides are TGTGCCAGCAGCAAAAACAGGGTATCCTACGAGCAGTACTTC.

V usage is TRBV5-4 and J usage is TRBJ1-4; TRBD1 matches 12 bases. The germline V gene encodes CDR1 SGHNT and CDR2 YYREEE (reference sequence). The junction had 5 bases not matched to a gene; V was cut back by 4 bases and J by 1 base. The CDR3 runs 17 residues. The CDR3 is CASSGGTGGLTNEKLFF. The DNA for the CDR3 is TGTGCCAGCAGCGGTGGGACAGGGGGCTTAACTAATGAAAAACTGTTTTTT.

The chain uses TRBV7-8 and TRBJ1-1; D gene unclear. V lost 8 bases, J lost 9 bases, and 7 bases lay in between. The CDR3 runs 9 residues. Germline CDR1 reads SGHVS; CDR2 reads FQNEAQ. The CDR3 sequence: CASSPKAFF. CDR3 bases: TGTGCCAGCTCGCCCAAAGCTTTCTTT.

CDR3 in amino acids: CASSGQMGQALEKLFF. The CDR3, as DNA: TGCGCCAGCAGCGGCCAGATGGGACAGGCCCTAGAAAAACTGTTTTTT. This chain connects TRBV5-1 to TRBJ1-4; 8 bases match TRBD1. The CDR3 is 16 residues long. The J segment lost 8 bases and the V segment lost 4 bases, leaving 13 bases of the junction unmatched. Germline CDR1 and CDR2: SGHRS and YFSETQ.

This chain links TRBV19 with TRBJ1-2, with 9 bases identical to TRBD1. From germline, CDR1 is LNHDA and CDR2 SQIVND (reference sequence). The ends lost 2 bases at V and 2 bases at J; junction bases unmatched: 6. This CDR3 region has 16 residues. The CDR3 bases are TGTGCCAGTAGTATATACAGGACAGGGGAGAACTATGGCTACACCTTC. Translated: CASSIYRTGENYGYTF.

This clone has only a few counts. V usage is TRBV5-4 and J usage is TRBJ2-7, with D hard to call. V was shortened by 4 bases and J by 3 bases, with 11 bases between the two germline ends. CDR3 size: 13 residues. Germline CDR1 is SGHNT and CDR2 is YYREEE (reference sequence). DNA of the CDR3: TGTGCCAGCAGCACTTCCCTAGACTACGAGCAGTACTTC. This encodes CASSTSLDYEQYF. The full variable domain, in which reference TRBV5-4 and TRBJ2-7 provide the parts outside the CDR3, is ETGVTQSPTHLIKTRGQQVTLRCSSQSGHNTVSWYQQALGQGPQFIFQYYREEENGRGNFPPRFSGLQFPNYSSELNVNALELDDSALYLCASSTSLDYEQYFGPGTRLTVT.

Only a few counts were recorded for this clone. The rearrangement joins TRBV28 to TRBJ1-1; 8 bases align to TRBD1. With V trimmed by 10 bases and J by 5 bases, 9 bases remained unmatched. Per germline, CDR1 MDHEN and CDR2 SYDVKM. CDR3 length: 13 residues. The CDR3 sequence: CAICPGGWTEAFF. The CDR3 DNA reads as TGTGCCATTTGTCCAGGGGGCTGGACTGAAGCTTTCTTT. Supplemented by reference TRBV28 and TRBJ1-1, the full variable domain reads DVKVTQSSRYLVKRTGEKVFLECVQDMDHENMFWYRQDPGLGLRLIYFSYDVKMKEKGDIPEGYSVSREKKERFSLILESASTNQTSMYLCAICPGGWTEAFFGQGTRLTVV.

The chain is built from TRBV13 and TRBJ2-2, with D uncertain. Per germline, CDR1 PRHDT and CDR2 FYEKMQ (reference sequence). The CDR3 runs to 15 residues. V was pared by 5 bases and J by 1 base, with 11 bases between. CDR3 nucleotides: TGTGCCAGCAGCCGAACCATAAGGAACACCGGGGAGCTGTTTTTT. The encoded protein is CASSRTIRNTGELFF.

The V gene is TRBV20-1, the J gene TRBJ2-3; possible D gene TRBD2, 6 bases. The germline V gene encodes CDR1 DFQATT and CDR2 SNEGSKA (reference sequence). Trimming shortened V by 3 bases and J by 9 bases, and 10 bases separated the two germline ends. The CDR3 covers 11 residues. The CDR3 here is CSASMAGTQYF. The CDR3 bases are TGCAGTGCTAGTATGGCGGGGACGCAGTATTTT.

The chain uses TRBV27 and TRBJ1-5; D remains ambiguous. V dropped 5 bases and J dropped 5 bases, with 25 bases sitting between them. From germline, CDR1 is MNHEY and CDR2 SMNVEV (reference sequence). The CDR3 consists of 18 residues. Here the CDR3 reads CASSLPLPEPNYHQPQHF. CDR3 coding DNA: TGTGCCAGCAGTCTTCCTTTGCCTGAACCGAACTATCATCAGCCCCAGCATTTT.

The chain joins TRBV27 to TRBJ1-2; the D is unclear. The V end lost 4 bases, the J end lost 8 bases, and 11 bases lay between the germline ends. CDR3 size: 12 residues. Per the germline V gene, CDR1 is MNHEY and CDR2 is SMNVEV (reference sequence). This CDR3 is CASSSQSMGYTF. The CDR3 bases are TGTGCCAGCAGTTCCCAGAGTATGGGCTACACCTTC.

This CDR3 is CASQPYRGTPVDTQYF. The CDR3 nucleotides read TGTGCCAGTCAACCTTACAGGGGGACTCCTGTAGATACGCAGTATTTT. The rearrangement links TRBV28 to TRBJ2-3; 8 nucleotides match TRBD1. This CDR3 region has 16 residues. Germline V lookup: CDR1 MDHEN, CDR2 SYDVKM. J lost 5 bases, V lost 9 bases, and 16 bases had no gene match.

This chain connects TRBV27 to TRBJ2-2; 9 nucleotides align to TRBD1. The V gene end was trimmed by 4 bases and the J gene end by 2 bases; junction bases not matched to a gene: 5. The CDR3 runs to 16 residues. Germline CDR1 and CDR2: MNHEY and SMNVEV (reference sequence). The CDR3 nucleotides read TGTGCCAGCAGTTCTATACAGGGGGCAAACACCGGGGAGCTGTTTTTT. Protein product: CASSSIQGANTGELFF.

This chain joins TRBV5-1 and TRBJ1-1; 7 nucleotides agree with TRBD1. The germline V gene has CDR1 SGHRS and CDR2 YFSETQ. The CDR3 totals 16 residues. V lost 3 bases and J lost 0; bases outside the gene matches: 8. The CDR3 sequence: CASSSTGARMNTEAFF. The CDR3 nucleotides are TGCGCCAGCAGCTCAACAGGGGCAAGAATGAACACTGAAGCTTTCTTT.

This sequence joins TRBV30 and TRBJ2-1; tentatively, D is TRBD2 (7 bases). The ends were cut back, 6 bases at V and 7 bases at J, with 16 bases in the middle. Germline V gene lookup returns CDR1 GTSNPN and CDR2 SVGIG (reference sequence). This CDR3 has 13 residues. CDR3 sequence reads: CACVRGGPNEQFF. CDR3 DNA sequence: TGTGCCTGTGTTAGGGGGGGGCCTAATGAGCAGTTCTTC.

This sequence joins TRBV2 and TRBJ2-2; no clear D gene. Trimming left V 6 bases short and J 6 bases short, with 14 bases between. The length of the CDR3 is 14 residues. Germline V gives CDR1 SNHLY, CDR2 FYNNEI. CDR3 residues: CASSLVHRAGELFF. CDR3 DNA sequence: TGTGCCAGCAGCTTAGTCCATCGGGCCGGGGAGCTGTTTTTT.